The 18 T cell receptor beta chains listed next were all sequenced from one sample in a study of type 1 and type 2 diabetes patients. Genomic DNA was the PCR template. The TCR beta CDR3 region was amplified using 30 forward and 13 reverse primers. TCRdb re-derived calls from the multiplex PCR reads in MiXCR, one entry per CDR3 protein. The table includes about 270,000 distinct CDR3 sequences, over 45% detected once. The sample consisted of peripheral blood mononuclear cells (PBMCs). The receptors shown here come from a man between 18 and 35 years old with type 2 diabetes.

This clonotype was seen repeatedly, ten times or more. This sequence joins TRBV15 and TRBJ1-2, with a weak D call TRBD1 (6 bases). In germline, CDR1 is LNHNV, CDR2 YYDKDF (reference sequence). The CDR3 has 13 amino acids. V lost 5 bases and J lost 6, with 13 bases in between. DNA of the CDR3: TGTGCCACCAGCCTTCGCAGGGGCGATGGCTACACCTTC. Translating it yields CATSLRRGDGYTF.

This rearrangement joins TRBV30 to TRBJ1-1; the match to TRBD1 covers 8 bases. Losses at the gene ends were 2 bases for V and 0 bases for J; bases not matched to a gene: 11. This CDR3 comprises 17 residues. The germline CDR1 and CDR2 sequences are GTSNPN and SVGIG (reference sequence). For the CDR3, the DNA is TGTGCCTGGAGTACCCGAGACAGGGGCAAGATGAACACTGAAGCTTTCTTT. Translation gives CAWSTRDRGKMNTEAFF.

The chain joins TRBV4-2 to TRBJ1-3, with TRBD1 matching over 9 bases. The CDR3 is 17 residues long. Germline lookup yields CDR1 LGHNA and CDR2 YNFKEQ. V lost 1 base to trimming and J lost 7 bases; unmatched junction nucleotides: 11. The CDR3 coding sequence is TGTGCCAGCAGCCAAGCGCTGCCGGCGACAGGGGGGAACACCATATATTTT. It is translated as CASSQALPATGGNTIYF.

The chain combines TRBV6-1 with TRBJ1-2; no clear D gene. The V and J ends lost 7 bases and 5 bases respectively, with 17 bases between them. Germline assignment: CDR1 MNHNS and CDR2 SASEGT. The CDR3 length is 14 residues. The CDR3 DNA is TGTGCCAGCACCGACGCTAGAGAGTTGTATGGCTACACCTTC. Its protein is CASTDARELYGYTF.

The sample holds a few counts of this clonotype. The rearrangement uses TRBV19 and TRBJ1-2; D may be TRBD1 (5 bases). V was pared by 1 base and J by 5 bases, with 11 bases between. This CDR3 contains 14 residues. Germline CDR1 and CDR2: LNHDA and SQIVND (reference sequence). The CDR3 coding sequence is TGTGCCAGTAGTATAGCGGCGACAGCGTATGGCTACACCTTC. Amino acid sequence: CASSIAATAYGYTF.

The chain combines TRBV19 with TRBJ1-1; D is unclear. This CDR3 spans 11 amino acids. Germline-derived CDR1 and CDR2 are LNHDA and SQIVND (reference sequence). CDR3 sequence: CVVSGEGEAFF. CDR3 DNA sequence: TGTGTTGTAAGTGGGGAAGGGGAAGCTTTCTTT.

This clonotype was recorded only once. J is TRBJ1-2 and V is TRBV20-1; D may be TRBD1 (5 bases). Trimming cost V 0 bases and J 3 bases, with 11 bases left between them. Germline V gene data show CDR1 as DFQATT and CDR2 as SNEGSKA (reference sequence). The CDR3 contains 14 residues. The CDR3 region is CSARDQGRDYGYTF. Written as DNA, the CDR3 is TGCAGTGCTAGAGATCAGGGCAGGGACTATGGCTACACCTTC.

The chain uses TRBV6-5 and TRBJ2-3; TRBD2 matches 8 bases. The CDR3 runs to 16 residues. Germline V CDR1 and CDR2: MNHEY, SVGAGI. V dropped 3 bases and J dropped 1; count of bases not matched to a gene: 6. The CDR3 reads CASSYRGGPRTDTQYF. DNA for the CDR3: TGTGCCAGCAGTTATCGGGGGGGCCCTCGCACAGATACGCAGTATTTT.

There are a few counts of this clonotype. The rearrangement links TRBV7-2 to TRBJ2-3; D is unclear. The CDR3 is 14 amino acids. CDR1 is SGHTA and CDR2 is FQGNSA in the germline V gene. V lost 1 base to trimming and J lost 1 base, with 6 bases between them. This CDR3 reads CASSLVTGTDTQYF. Here the CDR3 DNA reads TGTGCCAGCAGCTTAGTGACTGGCACAGATACGCAGTATTTT.

This clonotype was recorded a few times. This sequence joins TRBV10-3 and TRBJ2-2; 11 bases align to TRBD1. V shed 6 bases and J 6 bases; nucleotides not matched to a gene: 3. Germline CDR1 and CDR2: ENHRY and SYGVKD. There are 14 residues in the CDR3. CDR3 amino acids: CAISSGQGAGELFF. The CDR3 region has the DNA TGTGCCATCAGCTCGGGACAGGGGGCCGGGGAGCTGTTTTTT.

V usage is TRBV13 and J usage is TRBJ1-1, with TRBD1 identical over 7 bases. Germline V gene data show CDR1 as PRHDT and CDR2 as FYEKMQ (reference sequence). This CDR3 comprises 15 residues. Trimming cost V 3 bases and J 3 bases; bases outside gene matches: 7. The CDR3 region is CASSFTRDSYTEAFF. The CDR3 DNA follows: TGTGCCAGCAGCTTTACCCGGGACAGCTACACTGAAGCTTTCTTT. Full variable domain (remainder filled in from reference TRBV13 and TRBJ1-1): AAGVIQSPRHLIKEKRETATLKCYPIPRHDTVYWYQQGPGQDPQFLISFYEKMQSDKGSIPDRFSAQQFSDYHSELNMSSLELGDSALYFCASSFTRDSYTEAFFGQGTRLTVV.

This sequence joins TRBV25-1 and TRBJ2-7; TRBD1 might be the D (6 bases). The V end lost 8 bases, the J end lost 6 bases, and 14 bases lay between the germline ends. CDR3 length: 12 amino acids. Germline V CDR1 and CDR2: MGHDK, SYGVNS. CDR3 nucleotides: TGTGCCAGCGGGTACCACAGGGCCGAGCAGTACTTC. It encodes CASGYHRAEQYF.

The rearrangement uses TRBV6-5 and TRBJ1-1, with D unresolved. V was shortened by 6 bases and J by 6 bases, with 14 bases between the two germline ends. The CDR3 extends over 13 amino acids. The germline CDR1 and CDR2 sequences are MNHEY and SVGAGI. This chain's CDR3 is CASSLGLEAEAFF. The CDR3 DNA sequence: TGTGCCAGCAGCCTCGGTCTGGAGGCTGAAGCTTTCTTT.

This chain connects TRBV19 to TRBJ2-2; 7 positions match TRBD1. Germline-derived CDR1 and CDR2 are LNHDA and SQIVND (reference sequence). The J segment lost 8 bases and the V segment lost 4 bases, leaving 10 bases of the junction unmatched. This CDR3 has 15 residues. The CDR3 here is CASSSRQGEIGELFF. The CDR3 DNA reads as TGTGCCAGTAGTAGCCGACAGGGAGAAATAGGGGAGCTGTTTTTT.

This clonotype has only a few counts. The chain combines TRBV9 with TRBJ2-2, with 11 nucleotides matching TRBD2. Germline V gives CDR1 SGDLS, CDR2 YYNGEE. This CDR3 has 16 amino acids. V was pared by 3 bases and J by 3 bases, with 4 bases of the junction left unmatched. CDR3 in DNA: TGTGCCAGCAGCGGGAGACTAGCGGGATACACCGGGGAGCTGTTTTTT. Its protein is CASSGRLAGYTGELFF.

This clonotype was found a few times. The J gene is TRBJ1-1, the V gene TRBV7-2; the D gene is possibly TRBD1 (5 bases). Trimming left V 5 bases short and J 3 bases short, with 16 bases between. Germline CDR1 SGHTA, CDR2 FQGNSA. The CDR3 loop spans 15 amino acids. The CDR3 is CASSQSRGGDTEAFF. In DNA form, the CDR3 reads TGTGCCAGCAGCCAAAGCCGCGGGGGGGACACTGAAGCTTTCTTT.

Of note for this clonotype: One end of the junction is discordant with germline, which a read error may explain. The chain joins TRBV7-3 to TRBJ2-3; 7 bases line up with TRBD2. Germline lookup yields CDR1 SGHTA and CDR2 FQGTGA. This CDR3 has 16 amino acids. CDR3 sequence (DNA): TGCGCCAGCAGCCTCGCTAGCGGAACTAGCACAGATACGCAGTATTTT. It translates to CASSLASGTSTDTQYF.

The gene calls are TRBV6-2 or TRBV6-3 and TRBJ2-7; D is undetermined. Germline V CDR1 and CDR2: MNHEY, SVGEGT. The CDR3 covers 14 residues. The V gene lost 0 bases and the J gene lost 1 base, with 7 bases spanning the gap. The CDR3 loop is CASSYSTVSYEQYF. As DNA, the CDR3 is TGTGCCAGCAGTTACTCGACCGTGTCCTACGAGCAGTACTTC.